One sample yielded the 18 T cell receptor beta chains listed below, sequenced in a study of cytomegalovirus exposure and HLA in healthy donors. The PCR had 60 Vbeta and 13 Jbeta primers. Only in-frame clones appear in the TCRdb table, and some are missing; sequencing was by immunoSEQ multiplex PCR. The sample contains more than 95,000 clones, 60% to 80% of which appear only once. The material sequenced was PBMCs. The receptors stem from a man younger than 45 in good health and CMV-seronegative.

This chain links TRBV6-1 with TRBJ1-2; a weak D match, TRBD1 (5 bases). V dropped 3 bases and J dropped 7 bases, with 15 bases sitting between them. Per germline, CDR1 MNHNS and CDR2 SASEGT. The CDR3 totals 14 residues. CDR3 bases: TGTGCCAGCAGTGATGTGAGGGGAGGCGGTGGCTACACCTTC. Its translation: CASSDVRGGGGYTF.

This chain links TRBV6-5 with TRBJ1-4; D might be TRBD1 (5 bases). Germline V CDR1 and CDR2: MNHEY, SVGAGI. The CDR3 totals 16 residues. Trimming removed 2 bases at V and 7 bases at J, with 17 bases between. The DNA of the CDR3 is TGTGCCAGCAGTTACAGGGGATTCCCGGAGAGTGAAAAACTGTTTTTT. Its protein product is CASSYRGFPESEKLFF.

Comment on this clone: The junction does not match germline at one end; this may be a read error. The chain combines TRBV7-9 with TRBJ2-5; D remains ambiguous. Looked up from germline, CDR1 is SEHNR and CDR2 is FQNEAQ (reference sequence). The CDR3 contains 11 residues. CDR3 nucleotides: TGTGCCAGCAGCCAAGAGAGGCTACGGCACTTC. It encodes CASSQERLRHF.

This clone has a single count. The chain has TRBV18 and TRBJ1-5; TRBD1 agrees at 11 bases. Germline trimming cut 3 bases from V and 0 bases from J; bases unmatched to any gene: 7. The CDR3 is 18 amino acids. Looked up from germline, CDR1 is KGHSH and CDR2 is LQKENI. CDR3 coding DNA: TGTGCCAGCTCACCCCCCGGACAGGGGGCCTCTAGCAATCAGCCCCAGCATTTT. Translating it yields CASSPPGQGASSNQPQHF.

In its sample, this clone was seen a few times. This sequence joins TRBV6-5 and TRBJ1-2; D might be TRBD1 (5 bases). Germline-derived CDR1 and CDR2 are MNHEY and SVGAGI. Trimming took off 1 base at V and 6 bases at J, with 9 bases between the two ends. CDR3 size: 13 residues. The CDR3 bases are TGTGCCAGCAGTTACTACCAGGGCAATGGCTACACCTTC. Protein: CASSYYQGNGYTF.

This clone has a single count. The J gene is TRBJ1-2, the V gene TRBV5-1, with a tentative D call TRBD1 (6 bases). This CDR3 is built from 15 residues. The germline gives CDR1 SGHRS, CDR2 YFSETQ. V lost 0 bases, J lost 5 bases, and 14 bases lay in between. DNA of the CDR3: TGCGCCAGCAGCTTGGGAGGGCGCCAGGGGTATGGCTACACCTTC. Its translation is CASSLGGRQGYGYTF.

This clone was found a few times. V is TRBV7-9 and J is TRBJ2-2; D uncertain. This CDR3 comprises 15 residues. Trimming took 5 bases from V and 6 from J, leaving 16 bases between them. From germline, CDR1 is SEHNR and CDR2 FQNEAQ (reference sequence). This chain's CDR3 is CASSPIQFKAGELFF. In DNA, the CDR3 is TGTGCCAGCAGCCCGATACAGTTTAAGGCCGGGGAGCTGTTTTTT.

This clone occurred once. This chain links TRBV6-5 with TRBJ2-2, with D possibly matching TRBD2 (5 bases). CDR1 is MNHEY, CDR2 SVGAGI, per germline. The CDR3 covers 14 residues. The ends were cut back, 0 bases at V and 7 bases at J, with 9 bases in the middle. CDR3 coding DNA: TGTGCCAGCAGTTACTCTCGAGGGAACGGGGAGCTGTTTTTT. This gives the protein CASSYSRGNGELFF.

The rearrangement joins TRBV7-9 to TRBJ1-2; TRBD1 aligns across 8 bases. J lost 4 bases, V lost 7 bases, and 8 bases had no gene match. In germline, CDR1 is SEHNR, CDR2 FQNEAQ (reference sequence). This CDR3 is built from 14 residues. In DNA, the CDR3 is TGTGCCAGCATGACTACCGACAGGGGCTATGGCTACACCTTC. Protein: CASMTTDRGYGYTF.

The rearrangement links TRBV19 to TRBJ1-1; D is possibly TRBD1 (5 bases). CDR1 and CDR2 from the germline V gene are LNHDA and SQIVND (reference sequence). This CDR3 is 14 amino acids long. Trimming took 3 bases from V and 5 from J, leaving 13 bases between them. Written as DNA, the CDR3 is TGTGCCAGTAGTATTGGGGGGGGTGAGACTGAAGCTTTCTTT. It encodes CASSIGGGETEAFF.

As DNA, the CDR3 is TGTGCCACCAGCAGAGTTCAGAGGGGGCCCCGTGATGAGCAGTTCTTC. It specifies CATSRVQRGPRDEQFF. The gene calls are TRBV15 and TRBJ2-1; 7 bases are shared with TRBD1. Germline V CDR1 and CDR2: LNHNV, YYDKDF (reference sequence). J gave up 8 bases and V 1 base, and 11 bases lay outside the gene matches. This CDR3 is 16 amino acids long. Filled out from reference TRBV15 and TRBJ2-1, the complete variable domain reads DAMVIQNPRYQVTQFGKPVTLSCSQTLNHNVMYWYQQKSSQAPKLLFHYYDKDFNNEADTPDNFQSRRPNTSFCFLDIRSPGLGDTAMYLCATSRVQRGPRDEQFFGPGTRLTVL.

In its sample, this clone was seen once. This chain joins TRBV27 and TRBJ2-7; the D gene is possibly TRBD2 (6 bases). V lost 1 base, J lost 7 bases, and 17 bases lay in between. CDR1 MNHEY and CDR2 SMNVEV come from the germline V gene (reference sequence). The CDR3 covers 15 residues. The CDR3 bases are TGTGCCAGCAGTTTATGGGCAGGAGCCGGAGGGGAGCAGTACTTC. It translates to CASSLWAGAGGEQYF.

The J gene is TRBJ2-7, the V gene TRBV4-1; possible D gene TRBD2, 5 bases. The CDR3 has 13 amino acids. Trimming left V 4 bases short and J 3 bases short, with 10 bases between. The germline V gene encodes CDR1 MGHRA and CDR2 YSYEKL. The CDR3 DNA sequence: TGCGCCAGCAGCCCATCTCGGGGCTACGAGCAGTACTTC. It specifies CASSPSRGYEQYF.

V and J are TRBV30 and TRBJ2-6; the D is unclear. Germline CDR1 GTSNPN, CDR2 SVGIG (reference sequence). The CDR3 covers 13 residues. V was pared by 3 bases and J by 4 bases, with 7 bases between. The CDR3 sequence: CAWRGEGANVLTF. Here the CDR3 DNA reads TGTGCCTGGAGAGGAGAGGGGGCCAACGTCCTGACTTTC.

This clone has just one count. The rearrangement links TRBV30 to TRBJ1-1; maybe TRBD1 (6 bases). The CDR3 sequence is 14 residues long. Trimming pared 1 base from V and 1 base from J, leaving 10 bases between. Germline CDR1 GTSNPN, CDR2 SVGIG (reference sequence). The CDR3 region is CAWSGLQGNTEAFF. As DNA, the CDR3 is TGTGCCTGGAGTGGGCTACAGGGGAACACTGAAGCTTTCTTT.

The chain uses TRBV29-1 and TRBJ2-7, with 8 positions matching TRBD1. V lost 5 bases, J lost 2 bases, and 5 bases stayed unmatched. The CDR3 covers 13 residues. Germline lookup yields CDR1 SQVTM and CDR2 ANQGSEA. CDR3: CSVILDRAYEQYF. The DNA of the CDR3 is TGCAGCGTTATCTTGGACAGGGCCTACGAGCAGTACTTC.

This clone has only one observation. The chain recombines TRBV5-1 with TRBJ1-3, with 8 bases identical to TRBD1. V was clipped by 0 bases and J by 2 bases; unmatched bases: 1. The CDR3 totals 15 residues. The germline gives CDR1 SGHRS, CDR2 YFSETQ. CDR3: CASSLGTGTGNTIYF. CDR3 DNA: TGCGCCAGCAGCTTGGGGACAGGGACTGGAAACACCATATATTTT.

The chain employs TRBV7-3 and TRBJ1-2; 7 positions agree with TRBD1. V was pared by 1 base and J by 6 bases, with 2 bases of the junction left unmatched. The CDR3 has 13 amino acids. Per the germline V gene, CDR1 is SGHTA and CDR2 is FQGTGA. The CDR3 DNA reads TGTGCCAGCAGCTTAATTCAGGGGGATGGCTACACCTTC. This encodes CASSLIQGDGYTF. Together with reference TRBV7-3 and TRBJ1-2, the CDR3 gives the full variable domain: GAGVSQTPSNKVTEKGKYVELRCDPISGHTALYWYRQSLGQGPEFLIYFQGTGAADDSGLPNDRFFAVRPEGSVSTLKIQRTERGDSAVYLCASSLIQGDGYTFGSGTRLTVV.